This T cell receptor (beta chain) was observed in a study of T-cell memory formation after mild COVID-19. Points from the study as a whole: A subset of responding clones appeared in pre-infection memory, suggesting cross-reactive memory joined. CD4+ contracting clones lay mainly in CM and EM, CD8+ ones in EMRA.

Constant-segment primers were used for 5'RACE, and the resulting TCR alpha and TCR beta cDNA libraries carried sample barcodes and UMIs. Each CDR3 protein gets one entry after TCRdb re-called the 5' RACE reads with MiXCR. The table lists 400,000 to 500,000 distinct CDR3 sequences, 20% of them singletons. The CDR3 is 12 amino acids. V dropped 0 bases and J dropped 5 bases, with 6 bases sitting between them. CDR1 and CDR2 (germline): SGHRS, YFSETQ. About this clonotype: Its cognate antigen is unknown.

The V gene is TRBV5-1, the J gene TRBJ2-7, with D unclear. The clonotype originates from an adult woman who had mild COVID-19 (a few samples of this study predate the infection). Cell type and time point are not known. The sequenced material came from PBMCs or a T cell subset sorted from them (not recorded which). CDR3 loop: CASSLETDEQYF. CDR3 coding DNA: TGCGCCAGCAGCTTGGAGACGGACGAGCAGTACTTC.